This is a list of T cell receptor beta chains from one sample in a study of cytomegalovirus exposure and HLA in healthy donors. Method: immunoSEQ multiplex PCR; TCRdb's copy keeps in-frame clones and lacks some. The sample includes about 91,000 clones, roughly 76% seen only once; the top ten take 1.2%. The sample was PBMCs. The receptors here all came from a female donor in good health and CMV-seronegative. Each CDR3 is given with its conserved first and last residue. Fields, in order: D gene, V gene, CDR3 length, clone size, J gene, CDR3 DNA, CDR3 protein. A D gene is named only where the DNA matches it firmly. Clone sizes are given selectively: once, few, many, or a class where the clone is expanded.

D: .; V: TRBV6-5; length: 14; size: few; J: TRBJ1-6; DNA: TGTGCCAGCAGTTACCGGCAGGTAGACTCACCCCTCCACTTT; CDR3: CASSYRQVDSPLHF
D: .; V: TRBV11-2; length: 13; size: few; J: TRBJ1-1; DNA: TGTGCCAGCAGCTTACAGGGGTACACTGAAGCTTTCTTT; CDR3: CASSLQGYTEAFF
D: TRBD1; V: TRBV10-2; length: 15; size: .; J: TRBJ2-5; DNA: TGCGCCAGCAGTGAGCCACAGGGGAAGTATGAGACCCAGTACTTC; CDR3: CASSEPQGKYETQYF
D: .; V: TRBV6-5; length: 13; size: few; J: TRBJ1-1; DNA: TGTGCCAGCAGTTACCGGGGGATCACTGAAGCTTTCTTT; CDR3: CASSYRGITEAFF
D: .; V: TRBV30; length: 11; size: .; J: TRBJ1-4; DNA: TGTGCCTGGAGCACATTCGAAAAACTGTTTTTT; CDR3: CAWSTFEKLFF
D: .; V: TRBV5-6; length: 16; size: .; J: TRBJ1-2; DNA: TGTGCCAGCAGCTTGGCCCAAGGGGAGGAACTCTATGGCTACACCTTC; CDR3: CASSLAQGEELYGYTF
D: TRBD2; V: TRBV11-2; length: 14; size: .; J: TRBJ2-5; DNA: TGTGCCAGCAGCTTGGGTAGCGGGAGAGAGACCCAGTACTTC; CDR3: CASSLGSGRETQYF
D: TRBD1; V: TRBV6-5; length: 13; size: .; J: TRBJ1-5; DNA: TGTGCCAGCACCACAGGGGAAGGTCAGCCCCAGCATTTT; CDR3: CASTTGEGQPQHF
D: .; V: TRBV6-5; length: 12; size: .; J: TRBJ2-5; DNA: TGTGCCAGCAAACCCAACGGGGAGACCCAGTACTTC; CDR3: CASKPNGETQYF
D: TRBD1; V: TRBV7-2; length: 15; size: few; J: TRBJ1-3; DNA: TGTGCCAGCAGCGTTGACAGGGGGACCGGAAACACCATATATTTT; CDR3: CASSVDRGTGNTIYF
D: .; V: TRBV9; length: 17; size: .; J: TRBJ2-5; DNA: TGTGCCAGCAGCGTAGCAGGCCTACAGGGTTTCCCAGAGACCCAGTACTTC; CDR3: CASSVAGLQGFPETQYF
D: TRBD2; V: TRBV14; length: 16; size: .; J: TRBJ2-2; DNA: TGTGCCAGCAGCCGCGGACTAGCGGGGGTCACCGGGGAGCTGTTTTTT; CDR3: CASSRGLAGVTGELFF
D: .; V: TRBV7-3; length: 14; size: .; J: TRBJ2-3; DNA: TGTGCCAGCAGCTTAGGGGGGAGTGGAGATACGCAGTATTTT; CDR3: CASSLGGSGDTQYF
D: .; V: TRBV2; length: 15; size: few; J: TRBJ1-1; DNA: TGTGCCAGCAGTGAGGCGGTCGGCTTGGACACTGAAGCTTTCTTT; CDR3: CASSEAVGLDTEAFF
D: .; V: TRBV19; length: 14; size: .; J: TRBJ1-1; DNA: TGTGCCAGTAGTAATCTGGGGGCTTTGGCTGAAGCTTTCTTT; CDR3: CASSNLGALAEAFF
D: .; V: TRBV5-1; length: 13; size: .; J: TRBJ2-3; DNA: TGCGCCAGCAGCTTTAACGGTCGGGATACGCAGTATTTT; CDR3: CASSFNGRDTQYF